These T cell receptor beta chains were read from a single sample in a study of CD8+CD57+ T cells in acquired aplastic anemia. TCRdb processed the reads anew with MiXCR; each CDR3 protein has one entry. The sample yields under 200,000 distinct CDR3 sequences, about 48% seen once. Material: sorted CD4+, CD8+, or CD8+CD57+ T cells (not recorded which) from PBMCs. The receptors stem from a human donor with aplastic anemia. Each CDR3 is given with its conserved first and last residue. A D gene is named only where the DNA matches it firmly. The size entry is marked missing in some rows and otherwise reads once, few, many or a size class.

J gene,D gene,V gene,clone size,CDR3 DNA,CDR3 protein
TRBJ2-3,NA,TRBV2,once,TGTGCCAGCATCAGGGGCAGGTCGGATACGCAGTATTTT,CASIRGRSDTQYF
TRBJ2-1,TRBD2,TRBV10-2,NA,TGCGCCAGCATTGGACTAGCGGGAGGGCCATATGAGCAGTTCTTC,CASIGLAGGPYEQFF
TRBJ1-1,TRBD1,TRBV2,NA,TGTGCCAGCACTCGGACAGGGGCTTTGAACACTGAAGCTTTCTTT,CASTRTGALNTEAFF
TRBJ2-2,NA,TRBV2,NA,TGTGCCAGCAGGGAAAGGTTCACCGGGGAGCTGTTTTTT,CASRERFTGELFF
TRBJ2-1,NA,TRBV24-1,NA,TGTGCCACCAGTGATCCCGCGACTGGGAGGTACAATGAGCAGTTCTTC,CATSDPATGRYNEQFF
TRBJ2-7,TRBD2,TRBV27,NA,TGTGCCAGCGCGGGGGGAGTCAAGTCCTACGAGCAGTACTTC,CASAGGVKSYEQYF
TRBJ2-7,NA,TRBV5-1,NA,TGCGCCAGCAGCTTCCAACCAGGCGACGAGCAGTACTTC,CASSFQPGDEQYF
TRBJ2-7,TRBD2,TRBV7-3,many,TGTGCCAGCAGCTTATTATCGGGCGGGGGCTACGAGCAGTACTTC,CASSLLSGGGYEQYF
TRBJ1-5,NA,TRBV6-5,many,TGTGCCAGCAGCCCTGGACCGAGCAATCAGCCCCAGCATTTT,CASSPGPSNQPQHF
TRBJ1-1,NA,TRBV24-1,NA,TGTGCCACGAGAGGACCGGCGAACACTGAAGCTTTCTTT,CATRGPANTEAFF
TRBJ1-6,NA,TRBV25-1,NA,TGTGCCAGCAGTGCCGACGCGGGCCCCTATAATTCACCCCTCCACTTT,CASSADAGPYNSPLHF
TRBJ2-7,TRBD1,TRBV11-3,NA,TGTGCCAGCAGTATAGGACAGGGGAAGAGGTACTTC,CASSIGQGKRYF
TRBJ2-1,TRBD2,TRBV7-9,many,TGTGCCAGCAGCTTAGCGGGGGACTACGGTGAGCAGTTCTTC,CASSLAGDYGEQFF
TRBJ1-6,NA,TRBV2,NA,TGTGCCAGCAGTGAATTTGCAGGGGTCTCACCCCTCCACTTT,CASSEFAGVSPLHF
TRBJ1-1,TRBD1,TRBV25-1,NA,TGTGCCAGCAGTGGGACAGGGTTTGCTGAAGCTTTCTTT,CASSGTGFAEAFF
TRBJ1-1,NA,TRBV11-2,many,TGTGCCAGCAGCTTAGTCGGCAGGGCGGGCACTGAAGCTTTCTTT,CASSLVGRAGTEAFF
TRBJ2-1,TRBD2,TRBV15,many,TGTGCCACCAGCATTGGGACTAGCGGCAACAATGAGCAGTTCTTC,CATSIGTSGNNEQFF
TRBJ1-2,NA,TRBV6-1,once,TGTGCCAGCAGTCAGGGTCGCTATGGCTACACCTTC,CASSQGRYGYTF
TRBJ2-5,NA,TRBV20-1,NA,TGCAGTGCTGGGCGGGGTGGGGAGACCCAGTACTTC,CSAGRGGETQYF
TRBJ2-6,NA,TRBV6-4,NA,TGTGCCAGTAGTGACAACTCTGGGGCCAACGTCCTGACTTTC,CASSDNSGANVLTF
TRBJ2-3,NA,TRBV30,NA,TGTGCCTTGCAAGGGACACCCTATAGCACAGATACGCAGTATTTT,CALQGTPYSTDTQYF
TRBJ2-3,NA,TRBV5-1,many,TGCGCCAGCAGCTTAACAGGGCCCACAGATACGCAGTATTTT,CASSLTGPTDTQYF
TRBJ2-7,TRBD2,TRBV5-1,many,TGCGCCAGCAGGGGCTTCCAACTAGCGGGCTTCTACGAGCAGTACTTC,CASRGFQLAGFYEQYF
TRBJ1-1,NA,TRBV19,NA,TGTGCCACCCGATGGGACAAACGGAACACTGAAGCTTTCTTT,CATRWDKRNTEAFF
TRBJ2-1,TRBD1,TRBV24-1,few,TGTGCCACGGGACAGGGATCCAACAATGAGCAGTTCTTC,CATGQGSNNEQFF
TRBJ2-7,TRBD1,TRBV15,few,TGTGCCACCAGCTCCCCAGGGGGCCTTGAGCAGTACTTC,CATSSPGGLEQYF
TRBJ2-3,NA,TRBV5-5,many,TGTGCCAGCAGCTTACTGGGCGGGAGCACAGATACGCAGTATTTT,CASSLLGGSTDTQYF
TRBJ1-2,NA,TRBV29-1,many,TGCAGCGTTTCAGGGGCCCTTGACTATGGCTACACCTTC,CSVSGALDYGYTF
TRBJ1-2,TRBD1,TRBV10-3,NA,TGTGCCATCAGCCCGGGACAGGGGATGAATGGCTACACCTTC,CAISPGQGMNGYTF
TRBJ1-6,NA,TRBV15,NA,TGTGCCACCAGCAGCGACAAACAGGGAATGCCTAATTCACCCCTCCACTTT,CATSSDKQGMPNSPLHF
TRBJ2-1,NA,TRBV7-2,NA,TGTGCCAGCAGCCAGCCAGGGAATGAGCAGTTCTTC,CASSQPGNEQFF
TRBJ2-3,TRBD2,TRBV9,many,TGTGCCAGCAGAGCGGGAGGGCCATCAGATACGCAGTATTTT,CASRAGGPSDTQYF
TRBJ2-7,TRBD2,TRBV29-1,NA,TGCAGCGTAGTGCCAGCGGGAGCCTTCTACGAGCAGTACTTC,CSVVPAGAFYEQYF
TRBJ2-7,NA,TRBV7-6,NA,TGTGCCAGCAGCTTGGGGGGTTTCTACGAGCAGTACTTC,CASSLGGFYEQYF
TRBJ1-6,NA,TRBV7-9,NA,TGTGCCAGCAGCCGACAGGACTCCTATAATTCACCCCTCCACTTT,CASSRQDSYNSPLHF
TRBJ2-7,NA,TRBV25-1,NA,TGTGCCAGTAGTACCCAGGGCCGGGAGCAGTACTTC,CASSTQGREQYF
TRBJ1-4,NA,TRBV7-2,NA,TGTGCCAGCAGCTTGGGAAGTGAAAAACTGTTTTTT,CASSLGSEKLFF
TRBJ2-7,NA,TRBV30,NA,TGTGTCTGGAGTGTAGGAGGTTCCTACGAGCAGTACTTC,CVWSVGGSYEQYF
TRBJ2-3,NA,TRBV9,NA,TGTGCCAGCGGAGGACGCACAGATACGCAGTATTTT,CASGGRTDTQYF
TRBJ2-7,NA,TRBV29-1,many,TGCAGCGTTGAACTGGGTGACCTAGGCTACGAGCAGTACTTC,CSVELGDLGYEQYF
TRBJ1-1,NA,TRBV20-1,NA,TGCAGTGCTACTTTCGAGTACACTGAAGCTTTCTTT,CSATFEYTEAFF
TRBJ2-3,NA,TRBV4-2,many,TGTGCCAGCAGCCAAGTTGGCGTAGGGGACACAGATACGCAGTATTTT,CASSQVGVGDTDTQYF
TRBJ2-7,NA,TRBV5-4,NA,TGTGCCAGCAGCTTGGGTTGGACAGAAACCTACGAGCAGTACTTC,CASSLGWTETYEQYF
TRBJ2-7,TRBD2,TRBV9,many,TGTGCCAGCAGCGGCGGACTAGCGGACTCCTACGAGCAGTACTTC,CASSGGLADSYEQYF
TRBJ2-1,NA,TRBV27,NA,TGTGCCAGCCTTGCCTGGGGTGAGCAGTTCTTC,CASLAWGEQFF
TRBJ2-7,NA,TRBV7-3,many,TGTGCCAGCAGCTTAACGAATGGGATCTCCTACGAGCAGTACTTC,CASSLTNGISYEQYF
TRBJ2-1,TRBD1,TRBV29-1,NA,TGCAGCGTTGAAACAGGGGGCGATGAGCAGTTCTTC,CSVETGGDEQFF
TRBJ1-2,TRBD1,TRBV19,NA,TGTGCCAGTAGTAGAAACAGGGGGCGAGGTGGCTACACCTTC,CASSRNRGRGGYTF
TRBJ1-2,NA,TRBV19,NA,TGTGCCACCCAGGGAAGGGACAACTATGGCTACACCTTC,CATQGRDNYGYTF
TRBJ2-1,TRBD2,TRBV11-1,NA,TGTGCCAGCAGCCCGCAGCCTAGCGGGGTAAAAGAGCAGTTCTTC,CASSPQPSGVKEQFF